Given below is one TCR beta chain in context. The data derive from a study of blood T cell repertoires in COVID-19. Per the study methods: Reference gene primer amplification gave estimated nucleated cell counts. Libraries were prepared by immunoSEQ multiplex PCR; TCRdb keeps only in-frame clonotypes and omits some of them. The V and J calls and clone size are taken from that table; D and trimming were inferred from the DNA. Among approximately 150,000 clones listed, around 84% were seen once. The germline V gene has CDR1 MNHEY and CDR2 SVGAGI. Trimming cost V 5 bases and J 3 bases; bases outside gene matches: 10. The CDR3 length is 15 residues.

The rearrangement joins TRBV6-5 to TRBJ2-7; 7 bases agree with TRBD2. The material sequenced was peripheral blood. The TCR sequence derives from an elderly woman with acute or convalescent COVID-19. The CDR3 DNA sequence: TGTGCCAGCAGTCCCCCGACTAGCCCGGTCTACGAGCAGTACTTC. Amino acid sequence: CASSPPTSPVYEQYF.